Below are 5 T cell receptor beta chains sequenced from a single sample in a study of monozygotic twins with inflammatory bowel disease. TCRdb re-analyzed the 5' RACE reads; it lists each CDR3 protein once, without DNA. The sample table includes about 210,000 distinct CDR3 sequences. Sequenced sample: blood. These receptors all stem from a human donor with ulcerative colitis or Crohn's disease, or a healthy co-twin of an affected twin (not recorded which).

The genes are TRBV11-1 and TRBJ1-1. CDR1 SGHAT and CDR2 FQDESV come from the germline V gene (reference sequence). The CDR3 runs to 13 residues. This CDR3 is CASSLVGVTEAFF.

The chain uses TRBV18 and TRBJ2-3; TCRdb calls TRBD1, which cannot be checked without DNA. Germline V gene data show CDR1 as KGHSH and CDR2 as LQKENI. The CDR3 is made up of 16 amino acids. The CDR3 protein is CASSPYRVGSTDTQYF.

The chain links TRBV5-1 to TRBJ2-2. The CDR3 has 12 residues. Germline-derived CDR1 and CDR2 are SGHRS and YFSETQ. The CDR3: CASSSHRGELFF.

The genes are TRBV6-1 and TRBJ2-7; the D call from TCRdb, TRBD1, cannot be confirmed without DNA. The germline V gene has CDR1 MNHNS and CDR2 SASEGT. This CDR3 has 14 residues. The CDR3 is CASSKGTGSYEQYF.

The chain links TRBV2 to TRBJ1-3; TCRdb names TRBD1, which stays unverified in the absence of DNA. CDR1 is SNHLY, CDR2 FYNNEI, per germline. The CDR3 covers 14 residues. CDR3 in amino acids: CASSVRRGPDTVYF.